These 24 T cell receptor beta chains share one sample of origin, sequenced in a study of identifying expanded T cells in peripheral blood. The protocol was immunoSEQ multiplex PCR, while the TCRdb copy is restricted to in-frame clones and leaves out a portion. The sample carries 120,000 or so clones, approximately 84% recorded once. Sequencing input: blood. These receptors were collected from a person between 18 and 69 years old in good health.

The chain is built from TRBV4-3 and TRBJ1-1, with unresolved D. Per germline, CDR1 LGHNA and CDR2 YSLEER. Trimming stripped 1 base from V and 6 bases from J, with 3 bases between. This CDR3 comprises 11 residues. CDR3 DNA sequence: TGCGCCAGCAGCCAAGGTTCTGAAGCTTTCTTT. Translated, it gives CASSQGSEAFF.

The V and J genes are TRBV6-5 and TRBJ1-2; 9 bases fit TRBD1. The CDR3 consists of 13 residues. Trimming cost V 5 bases and J 8 bases; bases outside gene matches: 6. The germline gives CDR1 MNHEY, CDR2 SVGAGI. The CDR3 DNA reads as TGTGCCAGCAGTCCACGGGACAGGGACGGCTACACCTTC. The encoded protein is CASSPRDRDGYTF.

In its sample, this clone was seen once. The chain combines TRBV5-1 with TRBJ2-5; D possibly corresponds to TRBD2 (6 bases). The V end was cut by 0 bases, the J end by 5 bases, with 17 bases between. CDR1 and CDR2 (germline): SGHRS, YFSETQ. This CDR3 has 16 residues. CDR3 region: CASSLGGLPGEETQYF. The CDR3 nucleotides are TGCGCCAGCAGCTTGGGGGGACTCCCTGGGGAGGAGACCCAGTACTTC. Filled out from reference TRBV5-1 and TRBJ2-5, the complete variable domain reads KAGVTQTPRYLIKTRGQQVTLSCSPISGHRSVSWYQQTPGQGLQFLFEYFSETQRNKGNFPGRFSGRQFSNSRSEMNVSTLELGDSALYLCASSLGGLPGEETQYFGPGTRLLVL.

There are a few counts of this clone. The gene calls are TRBV7-2 and TRBJ1-2, with D possibly being TRBD1 (5 bases). This CDR3 comprises 14 residues. Between the trimmed V and J ends, which lost 1 base and 5 bases, there was a span of 11 bases. Germline lookup yields CDR1 SGHTA and CDR2 FQGNSA. The CDR3 reads CASSLDRQTYGYTF. The CDR3, as DNA: TGTGCCAGCAGCTTAGATCGACAGACATATGGCTACACCTTC.

The J gene is TRBJ1-2, the V gene TRBV18; TRBD1 agrees at 12 bases. V was clipped by 2 bases and J by 4 bases; unmatched bases: 5. Germline CDR1 KGHSH, CDR2 LQKENI. The CDR3 totals 16 residues. CDR3: CASSPGTGGAGYGYTF. CDR3 nucleotide sequence: TGTGCCAGCTCACCAGGGACAGGGGGCGCGGGCTATGGCTACACCTTC.

This clone was seen only a few times. V gene TRBV2 combines with J gene TRBJ1-2, with D perhaps matching TRBD1 (5 bases). This CDR3 is 13 amino acids long. CDR1 and CDR2 (germline): SNHLY, FYNNEI. V shed 7 bases and J shed 8 bases, with 17 bases lying between them. In DNA, the CDR3 is TGTGCCAGCATGGGGGGACTTCTAGGAGGCTACACCTTC. It translates to CASMGGLLGGYTF.

CDR3: CASSLGTTGANYGYTF. The CDR3 region has the DNA TGTGCCAGCAGCTTAGGAACGACAGGGGCTAACTATGGCTACACCTTC. The chain joins TRBV7-3 to TRBJ1-2; 8 nucleotides agree with TRBD1. Trimming removed 2 bases from V and 0 bases from J; junction bases left unmatched: 5. Germline V gives CDR1 SGHTA, CDR2 FQGTGA. The CDR3 runs to 16 residues. Full variable domain (outside the CDR3, taken from reference TRBV7-3 and TRBJ1-2): GAGVSQTPSNKVTEKGKYVELRCDPISGHTALYWYRQSLGQGPEFLIYFQGTGAADDSGLPNDRFFAVRPEGSVSTLKIQRTERGDSAVYLCASSLGTTGANYGYTFGSGTRLTVV.

The genes are TRBV5-4 and TRBJ2-3, with a possible D match to TRBD1 (5 bases). Per germline, CDR1 SGHNT and CDR2 YYREEE (reference sequence). This CDR3 comprises 14 residues. V lost 0 bases to trimming and J lost 5 bases, with 10 bases between them. The CDR3 region is CASSLGQPGDTQYF. The CDR3 region has the DNA TGTGCCAGCAGCTTGGGACAGCCCGGAGATACGCAGTATTTT. Looking up the rest from reference TRBV5-4 and TRBJ2-3 gives the full variable domain: ETGVTQSPTHLIKTRGQQVTLRCSSQSGHNTVSWYQQALGQGPQFIFQYYREEENGRGNFPPRFSGLQFPNYSSELNVNALELDDSALYLCASSLGQPGDTQYFGPGTRLTVL.

This chain connects TRBV19 to TRBJ1-1; no clear D gene. V was pared by 2 bases and J by 1 base, with 29 bases between. CDR3 length: 21 residues. Germline V CDR1 and CDR2: LNHDA, SQIVND (reference sequence). CDR3 nucleotides: TGTGCCAGTAGTATAATCGGCGGGCCTGGAGGGTTTGGGGTTTCGAACACTGAAGCTTTCTTT. Encoded protein: CASSIIGGPGGFGVSNTEAFF.

The V call is TRBV7-2, the J call TRBJ1-2; 8 positions match TRBD1. The CDR3 is 14 amino acids. J was trimmed by 8 bases and V by 2 bases; bases with no gene match: 7. Germline CDR1 SGHTA, CDR2 FQGNSA. This chain's CDR3 is CASSLTGGSGGYTF. In nucleotides, the CDR3 is TGTGCCAGCAGCTTAACAGGGGGGTCGGGAGGCTACACCTTC.

This chain connects TRBV11-3 to TRBJ2-1; 10 nucleotides line up with TRBD2. V trimming: 4 bases; J trimming: 14 bases; junction bases outside the gene matches: 8. Germline assignment: CDR1 SGHNT and CDR2 YENEEA. The CDR3 length is 13 residues. The CDR3 DNA reads TGTGCCAGCAGCTCAAAGCGGGGGGGATTTGAGTTCTTC. Protein: CASSSKRGGFEFF.

The chain has TRBV10-1 and TRBJ2-7; D remains unclear. Per germline, CDR1 WNHNN and CDR2 SYGVQD (reference sequence). V lost 7 bases to trimming and J lost 3 bases, with 4 bases between them. The CDR3 extends over 10 amino acids. This chain's CDR3 is CASTGYEQYF. CDR3 sequence (DNA): TGCGCCAGCACAGGCTACGAGCAGTACTTC.

V gene TRBV25-1 combines with J gene TRBJ1-2; D is undetermined. The germline gives CDR1 MGHDK, CDR2 SYGVNS. Deletions cut 3 bases from V and 2 bases from J, with 7 bases between. This CDR3 is built from 13 residues. As DNA, the CDR3 is TGTGCCAGCAGTGAGACGGGGAACTATGGCTACACCTTC. This sequence encodes CASSETGNYGYTF.

The chain uses TRBV9 and TRBJ2-1, with D uncertain. The CDR3 has 16 amino acids. Trimming took 2 bases from V and 4 from J, leaving 16 bases between them. CDR1 and CDR2 (germline): SGDLS, YYNGEE. The CDR3 spells CASSVVQDPSYNEQFF. The CDR3 nucleotides read TGTGCCAGCAGCGTCGTTCAAGACCCTTCTTACAATGAGCAGTTCTTC.

The chain combines TRBV19 with TRBJ1-5; D gene unclear. The CDR3 is 14 residues long. CDR1 is LNHDA and CDR2 is SQIVND in the germline V gene (reference sequence). The V and J ends lost 5 bases and 7 bases respectively, with 15 bases between them. CDR3 coding DNA: TGTGCCAGTAGTCTGACGTTTATGGGACAGCCCCAGCATTTT. Translated: CASSLTFMGQPQHF.

V is TRBV6-1 and J is TRBJ1-2, with 7 bases lining up with TRBD1. J lost 1 base, V lost 5 bases, and 7 bases had no gene match. The CDR3 spans 15 residues. The V gene's germline CDR1 is MNHNS and CDR2 SASEGT. The CDR3 region has the DNA TGTGCCAGCAGTCCGACTACAGGGGATAACTATGGCTACACCTTC. Amino acids: CASSPTTGDNYGYTF.

This clone was found once. J is TRBJ1-1 and V is TRBV13; D gene uncertain. Looked up from germline, CDR1 is PRHDT and CDR2 is FYEKMQ (reference sequence). The CDR3 sequence is 12 residues long. V lost 2 bases, J lost 7 bases, and 8 bases lay in between. The CDR3 sequence: CASSLYGLEAFF. CDR3 coding DNA: TGTGCCAGCAGCTTATACGGACTTGAAGCTTTCTTT.

In this sample, this clone turned up once. V is TRBV5-6 and J is TRBJ1-2; D gene uncertain. Germline V lookup: CDR1 SGHDT, CDR2 YYEEEE. Trimming pared 2 bases from V and 8 bases from J, leaving 10 bases between. CDR3 length: 12 residues. The CDR3 sequence: CASSFGRGGYTF. In DNA form, the CDR3 reads TGTGCCAGCAGCTTCGGAAGAGGAGGCTACACCTTC.

The V call is TRBV5-6, the J call TRBJ1-2; D gene ambiguous. Trimming took 4 bases from V and 0 from J, leaving 16 bases between them. CDR1 is SGHDT, CDR2 YYEEEE, per germline. The CDR3 contains 16 residues. The CDR3 loop reads CASSPTYLATNYGYTF. CDR3 DNA: TGTGCCAGCAGCCCTACCTACTTGGCTACTAACTATGGCTACACCTTC.

This clone was picked up one time. The chain couples TRBV19 to TRBJ2-7, with a tentative D call TRBD1 (6 bases). Deletions cut 10 bases from V and 2 bases from J, with 9 bases between. CDR3 length: 11 amino acids. Germline V gene data show CDR1 as LNHDA and CDR2 as SQIVND (reference sequence). In DNA form, the CDR3 reads TGTGCCACCAGGGGACCCTACGAGCAGTACTTC. This sequence encodes CATRGPYEQYF.

The chain is built from TRBV18 and TRBJ2-7; D gene unclear. The CDR3 consists of 15 residues. Trimming took 2 bases from V and 2 from J, leaving 13 bases between them. Germline assignment: CDR1 KGHSH and CDR2 LQKENI. The chain's CDR3 is CASSPRSGSPYEQYF. CDR3 bases: TGTGCCAGCTCACCAAGGTCCGGCTCTCCCTACGAGCAGTACTTC. Full variable domain (remainder filled in from reference TRBV18 and TRBJ2-7): NAGVMQNPRHLVRRRGQEARLRCSPMKGHSHVYWYRQLPEEGLKFMVYLQKENIIDESGMPKERFSAEFPKEGPSILRIQQVVRGDSAAYFCASSPRSGSPYEQYFGPGTRLTVT.

V usage is TRBV7-8 and J usage is TRBJ2-7; possibly TRBD2 for D (5 bases). Germline V lookup: CDR1 SGHVS, CDR2 FQNEAQ. The V end lost 2 bases, the J end lost 3 bases, and 11 bases lay between the germline ends. The CDR3 has 14 residues. CDR3: CASSLSGMDYEQYF. Here the CDR3 DNA reads TGTGCCAGCAGCTTATCGGGGATGGACTACGAGCAGTACTTC. Looking up the rest from reference TRBV7-8 and TRBJ2-7 gives the full variable domain: GAGVSQSPRYKVAKRGQDVALRCDPISGHVSLFWYQQALGQGPEFLTYFQNEAQLDKSGLPSDRFFAERPEGSVSTLKIQRTQQEDSAVYLCASSLSGMDYEQYFGPGTRLTVT.

The chain couples TRBV7-3 to TRBJ2-3, with D possibly matching TRBD2 (6 bases). This CDR3 has 16 residues. Germline loops: CDR1 SGHTA, CDR2 FQGTGA. V lost 5 bases, J lost 1 base, and 16 bases lay in between. This CDR3 is CASSPGGGTRTDTQYF. The CDR3 coding sequence is TGTGCCAGCAGCCCCGGGGGTGGGACCCGCACAGATACGCAGTATTTT.

The V call is TRBV15, the J call TRBJ1-2; weak D call: TRBD1 (5 bases). CDR1 LNHNV and CDR2 YYDKDF come from the germline V gene (reference sequence). V lost 1 base and J lost 0, with 9 bases in between. The CDR3 is made up of 15 amino acids. The CDR3 bases are TGTGCCACCAGCAGAGGGGGGGGTACTAACTATGGCTACACCTTC. Translated, it gives CATSRGGGTNYGYTF.